This T cell receptor beta chain was retrieved from a study of CD8 T cells in ankylosing spondylitis. The CDR3 is 13 residues long. Germline values: CDR1 LGHNA, CDR2 YSLEER. Trimming stripped 1 base from V and 11 bases from J, with 13 bases between. TCRdb reanalysed the 5' RACE reads using MiXCR and keeps one entry per CDR3 protein. This sample yields about 130,000 distinct CDR3 sequences, of which 6% to 8.5% are seen a single time; roughly 12% belongs to the top ten. General study results and limits: Before this, some motif variants had been reported in reactive arthritis synovial fluid and blood. In peripheral blood, disease-linked CD8+ clones occurred at relatively low frequencies. The study identified a TCR beta motif of several highly homologous variants that appeared characteristic of ankylosing spondylitis blood.

Of note for this clonotype: As yet, its antigen is unknown. A read error may explain this, as a much larger clone is one base away.

Sample: blood, either unsorted or a sorted T cell fraction (not recorded which). This receptor was taken from a female donor with ankylosing spondylitis or in good health (not recorded which). The chain links TRBV4-3 to TRBJ2-3; D remains ambiguous. In nucleotides, the CDR3 is TGCGCCAGCAGCCAAGGGTGGCCTGAGGAGCAGTATTTT. Translated: CASSQGWPEEQYF.